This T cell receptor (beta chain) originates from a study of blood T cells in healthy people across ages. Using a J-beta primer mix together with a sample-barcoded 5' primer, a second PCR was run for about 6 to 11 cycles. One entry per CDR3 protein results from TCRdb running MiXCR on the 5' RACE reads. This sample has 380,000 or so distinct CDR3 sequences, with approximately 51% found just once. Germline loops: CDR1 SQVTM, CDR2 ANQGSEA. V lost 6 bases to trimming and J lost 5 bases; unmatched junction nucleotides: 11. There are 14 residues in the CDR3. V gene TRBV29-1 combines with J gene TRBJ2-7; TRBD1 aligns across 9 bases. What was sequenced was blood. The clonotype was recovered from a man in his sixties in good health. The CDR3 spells CSVKGQGVGDEQYF. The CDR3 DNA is TGCAGCGTCAAGGGACAGGGAGTAGGAGACGAGCAGTACTTC.